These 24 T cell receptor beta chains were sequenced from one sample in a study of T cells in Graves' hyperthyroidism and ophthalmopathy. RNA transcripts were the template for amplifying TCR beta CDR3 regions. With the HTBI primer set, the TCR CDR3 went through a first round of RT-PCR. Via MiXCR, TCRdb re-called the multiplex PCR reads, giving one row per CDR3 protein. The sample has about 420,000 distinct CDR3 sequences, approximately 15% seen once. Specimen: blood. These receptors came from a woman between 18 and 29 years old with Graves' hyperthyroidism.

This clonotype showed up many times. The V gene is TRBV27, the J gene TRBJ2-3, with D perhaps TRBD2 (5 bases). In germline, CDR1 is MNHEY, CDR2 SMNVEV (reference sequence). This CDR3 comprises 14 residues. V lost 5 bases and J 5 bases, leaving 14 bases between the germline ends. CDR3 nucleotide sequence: TGTGCCAGCAGTGAGAGGGATTTGGTAGATACGCAGTATTTT. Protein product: CASSERDLVDTQYF.

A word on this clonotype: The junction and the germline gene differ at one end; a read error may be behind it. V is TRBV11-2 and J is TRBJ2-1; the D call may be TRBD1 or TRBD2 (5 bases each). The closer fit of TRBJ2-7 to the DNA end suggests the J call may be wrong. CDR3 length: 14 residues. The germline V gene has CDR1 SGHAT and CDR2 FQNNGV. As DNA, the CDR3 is TGTGTCAGCAGCCCGCCGGGGACCTACAATGAGCAGTACTTC. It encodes CVSSPPGTYNEQYF.

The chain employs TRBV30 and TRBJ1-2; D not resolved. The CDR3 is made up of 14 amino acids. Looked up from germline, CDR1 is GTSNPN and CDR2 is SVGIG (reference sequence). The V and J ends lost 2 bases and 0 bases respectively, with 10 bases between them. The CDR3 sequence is CAWSQISPNYGYTF. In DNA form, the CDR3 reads TGTGCCTGGAGTCAAATCAGTCCTAACTATGGCTACACCTTC.

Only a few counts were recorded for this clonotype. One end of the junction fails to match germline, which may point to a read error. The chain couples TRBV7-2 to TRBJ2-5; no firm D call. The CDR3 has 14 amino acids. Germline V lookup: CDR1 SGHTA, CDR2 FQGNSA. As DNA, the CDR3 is TGTGGCAGCAGCTTATCGGCTCAATCGGAGACCCAGTACTTC. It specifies CGSSLSAQSETQYF.

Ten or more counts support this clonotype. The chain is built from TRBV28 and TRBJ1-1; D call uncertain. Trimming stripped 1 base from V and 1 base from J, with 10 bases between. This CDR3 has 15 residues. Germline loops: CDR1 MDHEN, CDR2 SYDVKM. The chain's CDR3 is CASSLFTGKNTEAFF. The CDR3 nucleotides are TGTGCCAGCAGTTTATTTACGGGCAAGAACACTGAAGCTTTCTTT.

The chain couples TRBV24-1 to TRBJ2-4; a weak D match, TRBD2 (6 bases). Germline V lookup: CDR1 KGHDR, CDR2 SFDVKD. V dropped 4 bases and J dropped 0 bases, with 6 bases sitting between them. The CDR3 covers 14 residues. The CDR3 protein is CATSEEGAKNIQYF. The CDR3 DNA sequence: TGTGCCACCAGTGAGGAGGGAGCCAAAAACATTCAGTACTTC.

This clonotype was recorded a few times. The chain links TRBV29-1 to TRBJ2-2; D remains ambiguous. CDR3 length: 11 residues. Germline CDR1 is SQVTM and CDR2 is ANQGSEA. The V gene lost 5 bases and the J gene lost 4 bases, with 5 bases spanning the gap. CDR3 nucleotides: TGCAGCGTTTGGTTCACCGGGGAGCTGTTTTTT. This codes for CSVWFTGELFF.

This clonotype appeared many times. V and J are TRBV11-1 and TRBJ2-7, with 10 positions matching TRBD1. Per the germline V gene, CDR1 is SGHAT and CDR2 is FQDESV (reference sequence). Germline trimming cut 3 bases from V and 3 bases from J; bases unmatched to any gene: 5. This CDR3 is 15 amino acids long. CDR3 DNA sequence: TGTGCCAGCAGCTTGGCGGACAGGGGGGGCTACGAGCAGTACTTC. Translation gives CASSLADRGGYEQYF.

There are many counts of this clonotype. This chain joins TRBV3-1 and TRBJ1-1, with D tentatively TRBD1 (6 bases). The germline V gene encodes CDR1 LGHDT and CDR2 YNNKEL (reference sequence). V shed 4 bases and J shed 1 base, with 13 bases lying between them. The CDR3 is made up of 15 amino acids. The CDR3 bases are TGTGCCAGCAGCCTCAAGGGCAGGGGGAACACTGAAGCTTTCTTT. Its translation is CASSLKGRGNTEAFF.

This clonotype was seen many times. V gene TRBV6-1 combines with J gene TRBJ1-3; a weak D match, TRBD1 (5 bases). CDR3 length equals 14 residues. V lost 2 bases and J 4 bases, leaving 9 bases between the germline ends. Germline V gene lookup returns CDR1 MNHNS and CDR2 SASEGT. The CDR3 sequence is CASSEPGWGNTIYF. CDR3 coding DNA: TGTGCCAGCAGTGAACCAGGGTGGGGAAACACCATATATTTT.

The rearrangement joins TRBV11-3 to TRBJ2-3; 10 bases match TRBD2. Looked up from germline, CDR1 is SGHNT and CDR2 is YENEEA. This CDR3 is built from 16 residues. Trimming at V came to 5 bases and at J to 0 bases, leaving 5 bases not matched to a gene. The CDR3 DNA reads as TGTGCCAGCAGCAAGACTAGCGGGCACAGCACAGATACGCAGTATTTT. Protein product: CASSKTSGHSTDTQYF.

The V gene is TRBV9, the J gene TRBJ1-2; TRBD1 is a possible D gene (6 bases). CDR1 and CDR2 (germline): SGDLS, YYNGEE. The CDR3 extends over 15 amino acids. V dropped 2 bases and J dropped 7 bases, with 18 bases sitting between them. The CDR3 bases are TGTGCCAGCAGCGTTTCCCCAGCGGGGGGCGGTGGCTACACCTTC. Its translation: CASSVSPAGGGGYTF.

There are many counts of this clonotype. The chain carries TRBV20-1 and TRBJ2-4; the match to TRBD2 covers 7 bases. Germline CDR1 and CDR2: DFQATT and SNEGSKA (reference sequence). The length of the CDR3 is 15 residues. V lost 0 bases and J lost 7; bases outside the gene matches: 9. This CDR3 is CSARDNGRERNIQYF. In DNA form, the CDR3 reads TGCAGTGCTAGAGATAATGGGCGGGAGAGGAACATTCAGTACTTC.

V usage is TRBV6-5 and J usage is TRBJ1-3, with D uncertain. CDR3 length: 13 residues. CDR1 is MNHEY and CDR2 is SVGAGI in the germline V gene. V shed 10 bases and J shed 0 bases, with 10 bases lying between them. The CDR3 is CAIGTSSGNTIYF. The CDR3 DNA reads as TGTGCCATAGGTACCTCCTCTGGAAACACCATATATTTT.

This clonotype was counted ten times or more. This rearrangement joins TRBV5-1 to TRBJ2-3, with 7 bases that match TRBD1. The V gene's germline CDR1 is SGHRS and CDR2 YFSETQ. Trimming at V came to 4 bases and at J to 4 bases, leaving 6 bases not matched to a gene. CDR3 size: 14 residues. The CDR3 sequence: CASSQDRSADTQYF. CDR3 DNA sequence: TGCGCCAGCAGCCAGGACAGGAGTGCAGATACGCAGTATTTT.

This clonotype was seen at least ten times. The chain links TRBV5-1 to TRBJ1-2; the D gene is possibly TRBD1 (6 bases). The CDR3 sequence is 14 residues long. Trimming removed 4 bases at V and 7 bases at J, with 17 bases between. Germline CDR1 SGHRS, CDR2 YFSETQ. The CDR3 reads CASSEGGRTFGYTF. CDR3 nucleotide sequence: TGCGCCAGCAGCGAGGGGGGGAGGACATTTGGCTACACCTTC.

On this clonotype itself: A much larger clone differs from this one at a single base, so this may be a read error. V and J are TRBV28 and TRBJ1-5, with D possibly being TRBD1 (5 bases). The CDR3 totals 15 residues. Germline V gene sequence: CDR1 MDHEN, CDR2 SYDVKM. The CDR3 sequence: CAGSLSGPGWQPQHF. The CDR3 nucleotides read TGTGCCGGCAGTTTGTCAGGGCCTGGGTGGCAGCCCCAGCATTTT.

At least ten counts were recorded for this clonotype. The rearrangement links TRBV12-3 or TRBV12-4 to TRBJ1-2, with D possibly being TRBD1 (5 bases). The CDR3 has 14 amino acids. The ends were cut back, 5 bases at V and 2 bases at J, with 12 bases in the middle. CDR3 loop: CASSLGARNYGYTF. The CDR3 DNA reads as TGTGCCAGCAGTCTCGGGGCAAGGAACTATGGCTACACCTTC.

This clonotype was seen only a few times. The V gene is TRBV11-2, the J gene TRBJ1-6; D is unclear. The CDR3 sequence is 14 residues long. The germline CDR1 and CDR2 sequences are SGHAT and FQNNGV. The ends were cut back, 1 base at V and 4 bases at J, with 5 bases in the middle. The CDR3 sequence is CASSLGSYNSPLHF. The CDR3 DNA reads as TGTGCCAGCAGCTTAGGCAGTTATAATTCACCCCTCCACTTT.

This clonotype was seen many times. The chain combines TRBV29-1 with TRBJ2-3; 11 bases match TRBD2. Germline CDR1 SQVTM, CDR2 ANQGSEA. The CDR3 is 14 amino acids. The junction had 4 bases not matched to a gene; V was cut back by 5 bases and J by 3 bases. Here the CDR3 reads CSVTSGSQTDTQYF. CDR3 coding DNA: TGCAGCGTTACTAGCGGGAGTCAAACAGATACGCAGTATTTT.

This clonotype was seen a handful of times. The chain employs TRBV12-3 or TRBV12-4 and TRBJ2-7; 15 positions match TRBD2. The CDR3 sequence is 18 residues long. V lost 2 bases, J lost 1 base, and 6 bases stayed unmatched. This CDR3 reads CASSLSGLAGGVSYEQYF. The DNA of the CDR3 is TGTGCCAGCAGTTTATCGGGACTAGCGGGAGGTGTGTCCTACGAGCAGTACTTC.

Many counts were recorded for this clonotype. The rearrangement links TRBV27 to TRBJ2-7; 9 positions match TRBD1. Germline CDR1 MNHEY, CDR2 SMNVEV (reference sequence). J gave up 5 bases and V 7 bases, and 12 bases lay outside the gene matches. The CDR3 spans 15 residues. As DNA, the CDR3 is TGTGCCAGCAAGGATTCCGGGACAGGGTGGGACGAGCAGTACTTC. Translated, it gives CASKDSGTGWDEQYF.

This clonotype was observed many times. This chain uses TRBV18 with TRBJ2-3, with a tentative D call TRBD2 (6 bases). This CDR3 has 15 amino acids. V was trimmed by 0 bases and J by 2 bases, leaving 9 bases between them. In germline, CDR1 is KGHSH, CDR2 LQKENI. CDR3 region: CASSPPGTFTDTQYF. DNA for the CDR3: TGTGCCAGCTCACCACCCGGGACTTTCACAGATACGCAGTATTTT.

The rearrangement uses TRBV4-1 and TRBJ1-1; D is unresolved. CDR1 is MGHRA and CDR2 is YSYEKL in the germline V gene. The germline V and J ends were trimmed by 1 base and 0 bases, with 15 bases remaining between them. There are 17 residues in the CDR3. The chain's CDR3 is CASSQGSNTRMNTEAFF. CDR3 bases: TGCGCCAGCAGCCAAGGATCCAACACAAGGATGAACACTGAAGCTTTCTTT.